This TCR beta chain was recovered during a study of shared clonotypes between healthy human individuals. Data came from immunoSEQ multiplex PCR; TCRdb stores just in-frame clones and leaves some out. The sample has 2 million to 2.5 million clones, approximately 95% seen once. The naive CD8 population came from CD45RO-negative cells selected for CCR7, without terminally differentiated effector memory CD45RA+ cells. The TCR originated in a young man in good health. The sequencing input was naive CD8+ T cells sorted from blood.

The DNA of the CDR3 is TGTGCCAGCAGCCCCGCGAGTGGGGGGGCCTACAATGAGCAGTTCTTC. It yields the protein CASSPASGGAYNEQFF. The chain recombines TRBV11-2 with TRBJ2-1; 7 positions match TRBD2. Losses at the gene ends were 5 bases for V and 2 bases for J; bases not matched to a gene: 9. The CDR3 runs 16 residues. CDR1 is SGHAT and CDR2 is FQNNGV in the germline V gene. The whole variable domain, remainder taken from reference TRBV11-2 and TRBJ2-1, is EAGVAQSPRYKIIEKRQSVAFWCNPISGHATLYWYQQILGQGPKLLIQFQNNGVVDDSQLPKDRFSAERLKGVDSTLKIQPAKLEDSAVYLCASSPASGGAYNEQFFGPGTRLTVL.